This TCR beta chain originates from a study of T cells after yellow fever vaccination. For the study at large: Low-cell-number fractions were prepared with SMART-Seq v4 Ultra Low Input.

Template switching by 5'RACE produced TCR cDNA, adding a universal primer site and UMIs. TCRdb recomputed calls from the 5' RACE reads with MiXCR, one row per CDR3 protein. The table includes around 360,000 distinct CDR3 sequences, roughly 12% detected once. Study observations and caveats: Only a minor proportion of clonotypes was detected across both CD4 and CD8 compartments. The secondary response peaked faster, at day 5 versus 15, but was weaker.

The CDR3 runs to 18 residues. V was pared by 5 bases and J by 3 bases, with 12 bases of the junction left unmatched. This clonotype showed up just a few times. Its target is unknown. The J gene is TRBJ2-5, the V gene TRBV12-3 or TRBV12-4, with TRBD2 identical over 13 bases. The source was PBMCs, collected on the day of the first yellow fever vaccination. This TCR derives from a man aged 18-30 years who received the YFV17D yellow fever vaccine. Here the CDR3 reads CASSTSGGAEFQEETQYF. CDR3 nucleotide sequence: TGTGCCAGCAGTACTAGCGGGGGGGCCGAGTTTCAAGAAGAGACCCAGTACTTC.